One and the same sample provided the 24 T cell receptor beta chains below, sequenced in a study of blood T cell repertoires in COVID-19. Assay used: immunoSEQ multiplex PCR; TCRdb lists only in-frame clones, some missing. The repertoire holds about 45,000 clones, with 75% to 85% as singletons. The specimen was peripheral blood. The receptors derive from a man aged 80 or over in a cohort sampled during active COVID-19.

This rearrangement joins TRBV6-5 to TRBJ2-5; D might be TRBD1 (5 bases). V was pared by 5 bases and J by 2 bases, with 9 bases between. Germline CDR1 is MNHEY and CDR2 is SVGAGI. The length of the CDR3 is 13 residues. CDR3 nucleotide sequence: TGTGCCAGCAGTAGGACAAGGCAAGAGACCCAGTACTTC. This gives the protein CASSRTRQETQYF.

This clone was observed a handful of times. The V call is TRBV7-9, the J call TRBJ1-1; 8 bases are shared with TRBD1. CDR3 length equals 14 residues. Per germline, CDR1 SEHNR and CDR2 FQNEAQ (reference sequence). Trimming removed 4 bases from V and 7 bases from J; junction bases left unmatched: 8. CDR3 coding DNA: TGTGCCAGCAGCTCTGACAGGGGTCTGATTGAAGCTTTCTTT. Translated: CASSSDRGLIEAFF.

The rearrangement uses TRBV9 and TRBJ2-3; 7 positions match TRBD2. Germline-derived CDR1 and CDR2 are SGDLS and YYNGEE. V was clipped by 0 bases and J by 1 base; unmatched bases: 5. The CDR3 is 16 amino acids. CDR3 amino acids: CASSVATGGGTDTQYF. The CDR3 DNA reads TGTGCCAGCAGCGTAGCTACGGGAGGAGGCACAGATACGCAGTATTTT.

In the case of this clone: The same CDR3 is also encoded by other DNA sequences in this sample. This chain links TRBV4-3 with TRBJ2-1; D remains unclear. This CDR3 contains 14 residues. V lost 1 base to trimming and J lost 4 bases, with 8 bases between them. In germline, CDR1 is LGHNA, CDR2 YSLEER. CDR3 DNA: TGCGCCAGCAGCCAAGCGGGTGGATACAATGAGCAGTTCTTC. Protein: CASSQAGGYNEQFF.

Turning to this clone: The junction shows a germline mismatch at one end, possibly a read error. The CDR3 loop reads CASSYRASGSRETQYF. The CDR3 DNA reads as TGTGCCAGTAGTTACCGGGCTAGCGGGAGTCGAGAGACCCAGTACTTC. This chain joins TRBV6-5 and TRBJ2-5; 10 bases are a match to TRBD2. The CDR3 spans 16 residues. Germline CDR1 reads MNHEY; CDR2 reads SVGAGI.

This rearrangement joins TRBV3-1 (or the pseudogene TRBV3-2) to TRBJ1-5; possible D gene TRBD1, 6 bases. Between the trimmed V and J ends, which lost 1 base and 0 bases, there was a span of 19 bases. CDR3 length: 19 residues. Germline CDR1 LGHDT, CDR2 YNNKEL (reference sequence). The CDR3 loop reads CASSQGLYRAASSNQPQHF. The DNA for the CDR3 is TGTGCCAGCAGCCAAGGACTTTACAGGGCAGCTTCTAGCAATCAGCCCCAGCATTTT.

The V call is TRBV7-9, the J call TRBJ1-4; D is possibly TRBD1 (6 bases). This CDR3 comprises 14 residues. V was clipped by 5 bases and J by 8 bases, with 15 bases between them. Germline CDR1 and CDR2: SEHNR and FQNEAQ (reference sequence). The CDR3 DNA is TGTGCCAGCAGCCGGGAGGGGGGGATCGAAAAACTGTTTTTT. Its translation is CASSREGGIEKLFF. The entire variable domain, with the rest obtained from reference TRBV7-9 and TRBJ1-4, is as follows: DTGVSQNPRHKITKRGQNVTFRCDPISEHNRLYWYRQTLGQGPEFLTYFQNEAQLEKSRLLSDRFSAERPKGSFSTLEIQRTEQGDSAMYLCASSREGGIEKLFFGSGTQLSVL.

The chain uses TRBV18 and TRBJ2-1, with D perhaps matching TRBD2 (6 bases). The CDR3 covers 13 residues. Deletions cut 4 bases from V and 15 bases from J, with 19 bases between. Germline CDR1 and CDR2: KGHSH and LQKENI. The CDR3 nucleotides are TGTGCCAGCTCACTCGGGGGTGGCGGAGCAGGGTTCTTC. Translated: CASSLGGGGAGFF. The variable domain in full, with the rest retrieved from reference TRBV18 and TRBJ2-1, is NAGVMQNPRHLVRRRGQEARLRCSPMKGHSHVYWYRQLPEEGLKFMVYLQKENIIDESGMPKERFSAEFPKEGPSILRIQQVVRGDSAAYFCASSLGGGGAGFFGPGTRLTVL.

V usage is TRBV5-1 and J usage is TRBJ2-7; 9 bases agree with TRBD1. CDR1 and CDR2 from the germline V gene are SGHRS and YFSETQ. V lost 4 bases and J lost 5; bases outside the gene matches: 4. The CDR3 spans 13 residues. CDR3 nucleotide sequence: TGCGCCAGCAGCCAACAGGGGGCTAACGAGCAGTACTTC. Its translation: CASSQQGANEQYF.

This clone was seen a handful of times. J is TRBJ1-3 and V is TRBV7-8; 9 bases map to TRBD1. The CDR3 extends over 16 amino acids. Germline CDR1 and CDR2: SGHVS and FQNEAQ. V shed 5 bases, J shed 2 bases, and the junction held 7 bases outside the gene matches. In nucleotides, the CDR3 is TGTGCCAGCAGCCCCCGGGACAGGGCTACTGGAAACACCATATATTTT. It encodes CASSPRDRATGNTIYF.

J is TRBJ1-2 and V is TRBV18; D possibly corresponds to TRBD1 (5 bases). Germline lookup yields CDR1 KGHSH and CDR2 LQKENI. CDR3 length: 13 amino acids. Trimming removed 4 bases from V and 4 bases from J, with 10 bases in between. CDR3: CASSLGGFYGYTF. CDR3 in DNA: TGTGCCAGCTCACTTGGGGGGTTCTATGGCTACACCTTC.

The chain couples TRBV19 to TRBJ2-7; D unresolved. V was clipped by 7 bases and J by 2 bases, with 9 bases between them. Germline lookup yields CDR1 LNHDA and CDR2 SQIVND (reference sequence). This CDR3 has 12 amino acids. The CDR3 region is CASKGQAYEQYF. The DNA of the CDR3 is TGTGCCAGTAAAGGCCAGGCCTACGAGCAGTACTTC.

The rearrangement uses TRBV10-1 and TRBJ1-1; 10 bases are a match to TRBD1. The V gene's germline CDR1 is WNHNN and CDR2 SYGVQD (reference sequence). Germline trimming cut 6 bases from V and 3 bases from J; bases unmatched to any gene: 4. The CDR3 has 14 amino acids. In DNA form, the CDR3 reads TGCGCCAGCAGAGCCGGGACAGGGGACACTGAAGCTTTCTTT. Amino acid sequence: CASRAGTGDTEAFF.

The rearrangement joins TRBV18 to TRBJ2-6; D not certain. CDR3 size: 15 residues. Trimming removed 4 bases from V and 0 bases from J, with 7 bases in between. Germline values: CDR1 KGHSH, CDR2 LQKENI. The CDR3 reads CASSRDSSGANVLTF. CDR3 in DNA: TGTGCCAGCTCACGCGATAGCTCTGGGGCCAACGTCCTGACTTTC.

DNA for the CDR3: TGTGCCAGCAGCTTAGGGTTCCGAGGGGGAGAAGCTTTCTTT. The encoded protein is CASSLGFRGGEAFF. This chain connects TRBV11-2 to TRBJ1-1; D possibly corresponds to TRBD1 (6 bases). Deletions cut 1 base from V and 8 bases from J, with 14 bases between. Germline assignment: CDR1 SGHAT and CDR2 FQNNGV. The CDR3 consists of 14 residues.

The chain has TRBV7-6 and TRBJ1-5; D is possibly TRBD1 (6 bases). The CDR3 runs 13 residues. The germline V gene has CDR1 SGHVS and CDR2 FNYEAQ. V lost 5 bases and J 5 bases, leaving 10 bases between the germline ends. The CDR3 sequence is CASSTGRYQPQHF. The CDR3 DNA reads TGTGCCAGCAGCACAGGGCGTTATCAGCCCCAGCATTTT.

This chain links TRBV19 with TRBJ2-7; D unclear. CDR3 length: 11 amino acids. With 5 bases removed from V and 3 bases from J, the gap between germline ends came to 5 bases. From germline, CDR1 is LNHDA and CDR2 SQIVND (reference sequence). As DNA, the CDR3 is TGTGCCAGTAGTTCCGGCTACGAGCAGTACTTC. Its protein product is CASSSGYEQYF.

The chain uses TRBV28 and TRBJ1-2, with D possibly matching TRBD1 (6 bases). Germline CDR1 reads MDHEN; CDR2 reads SYDVKM. Trimming cost V 6 bases and J 8 bases, with 22 bases left between them. The CDR3 runs to 15 residues. The CDR3 spells CASSSSHRVLWGYTF. CDR3 in DNA: TGTGCCAGCAGCTCTTCCCACAGGGTGCTTTGGGGCTACACCTTC.

V usage is TRBV5-1 and J usage is TRBJ2-2; perhaps TRBD1 as D (6 bases). The germline V gene has CDR1 SGHRS and CDR2 YFSETQ. The CDR3 covers 14 residues. Trimming cost V 4 bases and J 1 base, with 8 bases left between them. The CDR3 loop reads CASSVDRNTGELFF. For the CDR3, the DNA is TGCGCCAGCAGCGTGGACAGGAACACCGGGGAGCTGTTTTTT.

The chain recombines TRBV10-1 with TRBJ1-6; 10 bases match TRBD1. CDR1 and CDR2 (germline): WNHNN, SYGVQD (reference sequence). The V and J ends lost 3 bases and 10 bases, in that order; junction bases with no gene match: 6. This CDR3 is built from 15 residues. The CDR3 reads CASSESGQGGSPLHF. DNA for the CDR3: TGCGCCAGCAGTGAAAGCGGACAGGGGGGCTCACCCCTCCACTTT.

The sample holds a few counts of this clone. The V call is TRBV2, the J call TRBJ2-7, with a possible D match to TRBD1 (5 bases). The CDR3 covers 14 residues. Per germline, CDR1 SNHLY and CDR2 FYNNEI. V lost 4 bases, J lost 0 bases, and 10 bases lay in between. The DNA for the CDR3 is TGTGCCAGCAGTGGGACATCCTTCTCCTACGAGCAGTACTTC. This sequence encodes CASSGTSFSYEQYF.

The rearrangement uses TRBV11-2 and TRBJ2-3, with D possibly being TRBD1 (6 bases). V was cut by 5 bases and J by 6 bases, with 27 bases left in between. Germline lookup yields CDR1 SGHAT and CDR2 FQNNGV. CDR3 size: 18 residues. The CDR3 bases are TGTGCCAGCAGCCTTACTTTACAGGGTTCGAGTGAGTCGGATACGCAGTATTTT. It translates to CASSLTLQGSSESDTQYF.

This chain joins TRBV6-6 and TRBJ2-2; 13 bases are shared with TRBD2. Germline-derived CDR1 and CDR2 are MNHNY and SVGAGI (reference sequence). The CDR3 contains 16 residues. The trim removed 7 bases at V and 5 bases at J, leaving 7 bases unmatched. CDR3 in DNA: TGTGCCAGCACCTCCCCGGGACTAGCGGGGACCGGGGAGCTGTTTTTT. It codes for CASTSPGLAGTGELFF.

This clone was observed a single time. The chain couples TRBV3-1 (or the pseudogene TRBV3-2) to TRBJ1-5, with D unresolved. CDR1 is LGHDT and CDR2 is YNNKEL in the germline V gene (reference sequence). CDR3 length: 14 residues. Trimming took off 4 bases at V and 0 bases at J, with 7 bases between the two ends. CDR3 bases: TGTGCCAGCAGCCGAGGAAGTAGCAATCAGCCCCAGCATTTT. Residues: CASSRGSSNQPQHF.